This is a list of T cell receptor beta chains from one sample in a study of blood T cells in healthy people across ages. TCRdb used MiXCR to reprocess the 5' RACE reads, holding one entry per CDR3 protein. The sample shows fewer than 2 million distinct CDR3 sequences, approximately 39% of them seen only once. The sequenced material came from blood. The source of these receptors is a human donor in good health. CDR3s include the opening cysteine and the closing phenylalanine or tryptophan. The D gene is left open where the match is weak. A row's size may be missing; if present it is once, few, many or a size class.

v_call: TRBV5-7
clone_size: few
d_call: .
j_call: TRBJ2-7
cdr3_nt: TGTGCCAGCAGATCCAGGACAGAACTTACCTACGAGCAGTACTTC
cdr3_aa: CASRSRTELTYEQYF

v_call: TRBV12-3/TRBV12-4
clone_size: .
d_call: TRBD1
j_call: TRBJ2-7
cdr3_nt: TGTGCCAGCAGTTATCGGACAGGGGGGATATACGAGCAGTACTTC
cdr3_aa: CASSYRTGGIYEQYF

v_call: TRBV29-1
clone_size: once
d_call: .
j_call: TRBJ2-7
cdr3_nt: TGCAGCGTTGAAGATGGGGGCAACTACGAGCAGTACTTC
cdr3_aa: CSVEDGGNYEQYF

v_call: TRBV3-1
clone_size: .
d_call: .
j_call: TRBJ1-2
cdr3_nt: TGTGCCAGCCAACCGGGGGCGGCTGCTAACTATGGCTACACCTTC
cdr3_aa: CASQPGAAANYGYTF

v_call: TRBV7-9
clone_size: .
d_call: TRBD1
j_call: TRBJ2-5
cdr3_nt: TGTGCCAGCAGACACCGAGCGGGACAGGGGCTCCAAGAGACCCAGTACTTC
cdr3_aa: CASRHRAGQGLQETQYF

v_call: TRBV20-1
clone_size: .
d_call: .
j_call: TRBJ2-1
cdr3_nt: TGCAGTGCGCTTCGGGGGCACTCCTACAATGAGCAGTTCTTC
cdr3_aa: CSALRGHSYNEQFF

v_call: TRBV11-2
clone_size: .
d_call: .
j_call: TRBJ1-2
cdr3_nt: TGTGCCAGCAGCTTAGCCGGGGAGTGGGGGTTAGATCGGTATGGCTACACCTTC
cdr3_aa: CASSLAGEWGLDRYGYTF

v_call: TRBV4-3
clone_size: few
d_call: .
j_call: TRBJ2-7
cdr3_nt: TGCGCCAGCAGCCAAGAATGGCGCCAGTCCTACGAGCAGTACTTC
cdr3_aa: CASSQEWRQSYEQYF

v_call: TRBV20-1
clone_size: .
d_call: TRBD2
j_call: TRBJ2-5
cdr3_nt: TGCAGTGCTAGTCTTCCTAGCGGGGGAGAGACCCAGTACTTC
cdr3_aa: CSASLPSGGETQYF

v_call: TRBV20-1
clone_size: .
d_call: .
j_call: TRBJ2-3
cdr3_nt: TGCAGTGCTATCGGACCACGGGTCGATACGCAGTATTTT
cdr3_aa: CSAIGPRVDTQYF

v_call: TRBV5-5
clone_size: .
d_call: .
j_call: TRBJ2-3
cdr3_nt: TGTGCCAGCAGCTTGGCTACAGGGGGGGTCGATACGCAGTATTTT
cdr3_aa: CASSLATGGVDTQYF

v_call: TRBV29-1
clone_size: .
d_call: .
j_call: TRBJ1-2
cdr3_nt: TGCAGCGTTGAGTGGGGAACGAACTATGGCTACACCTTC
cdr3_aa: CSVEWGTNYGYTF

v_call: TRBV7-2
clone_size: few
d_call: .
j_call: TRBJ2-1
cdr3_nt: TGTGCCAGCAGCACCCGACAGGCGATATACAATGAGCAGTTCTTC
cdr3_aa: CASSTRQAIYNEQFF

v_call: TRBV3-1
clone_size: .
d_call: TRBD2
j_call: TRBJ2-1
cdr3_nt: TGTGCCAGCAGCTGGGGACTAGCGGTTGCCTCCTACAATGAGCAGTTCTTC
cdr3_aa: CASSWGLAVASYNEQFF

v_call: TRBV5-6
clone_size: few
d_call: TRBD2
j_call: TRBJ2-7
cdr3_nt: TGTGCCAGCAGCTTGGAGAGCGGGGGGGCCAGCTCCTACGAGCAGTACTTC
cdr3_aa: CASSLESGGASSYEQYF

v_call: TRBV13
clone_size: few
d_call: .
j_call: TRBJ1-2
cdr3_nt: TGTGCCAGCAGCCCACCACGTACGGGTGGCTACACCTTC
cdr3_aa: CASSPPRTGGYTF

v_call: TRBV10-3
clone_size: .
d_call: .
j_call: TRBJ1-2
cdr3_nt: TGTGCCATCAGCCCTTACTCGACAGCGACCCAGGACACCTTC
cdr3_aa: CAISPYSTATQDTF

v_call: TRBV7-2
clone_size: .
d_call: TRBD2
j_call: TRBJ2-7
cdr3_nt: TGTGCCAGCAGCTCCGGGGTGCGGGGGGGCTACGAGCAGTACTTC
cdr3_aa: CASSSGVRGGYEQYF

v_call: TRBV12-3/TRBV12-4
clone_size: few
d_call: TRBD2
j_call: TRBJ2-1
cdr3_nt: TGTGCCAGCACCCCCCGGGGGGAATCCTACAATGAGCAGTTCTTC
cdr3_aa: CASTPRGESYNEQFF

v_call: TRBV20-1
clone_size: .
d_call: TRBD1
j_call: TRBJ1-6
cdr3_nt: TGCAGTGCTAGAGGACAGGGTGATTCACCCCCCCACTTT
cdr3_aa: CSARGQGDSPPHF

v_call: TRBV15
clone_size: .
d_call: .
j_call: TRBJ1-2
cdr3_nt: TGTGCCACCAGCAGAGATATTTCTAGTTCCGAAACAGCGTTTTATGGCTACACCTTC
cdr3_aa: CATSRDISSSETAFYGYTF

v_call: TRBV12-3/TRBV12-4
clone_size: .
d_call: TRBD1
j_call: TRBJ1-5
cdr3_nt: TGTGCCAGCAGAGGAGGGACAGGTAGCAATCAGCCCCAGCATTTT
cdr3_aa: CASRGGTGSNQPQHF

v_call: TRBV7-6
clone_size: few
d_call: .
j_call: TRBJ2-3
cdr3_nt: TGTGCCAGCAGCCCGGGGGGCCAGAAGTATTTT
cdr3_aa: CASSPGGQKYF